The rows below give T cell receptor beta chains drawn from one sample of a study of blood T cell repertoires in COVID-19. Here immunoSEQ multiplex PCR was the method, and the copy in TCRdb shows in-frame clones only, minus some. The table has a few hundred thousand clones, 89% seen once. The sequencing input was peripheral blood. These receptors originate from a woman aged 55-75 years with COVID-19, enrolled during active disease. The CDR3 runs from the conserved cysteine through the conserved F or W. Each record gives: V gene, D gene, CDR3 length, clone size, J gene, CDR3 protein, CDR3 DNA. The D gene is left open where the match is weak. The listing skips clone size in some rows; elsewhere it reads once, few, many or a size class.

v_call: TRBV7-3; d_call: NA; cdr3_length: 18; clone_size: NA; j_call: TRBJ1-2; cdr3_aa: CASSLKGGGVTTNYGYTF; cdr3_nt: TGTGCCAGCAGCTTAAAGGGAGGAGGGGTTACCACTAACTATGGCTACACCTTC
v_call: TRBV7-9; d_call: NA; cdr3_length: 11; clone_size: NA; j_call: TRBJ1-4; cdr3_aa: CASSLSTELFF; cdr3_nt: TGTGCCAGCAGCTTAAGCACTGAACTGTTTTTT
v_call: TRBV2; d_call: NA; cdr3_length: 14; clone_size: NA; j_call: TRBJ1-1; cdr3_aa: CASRRSSENTEAFF; cdr3_nt: TGTGCCAGCAGAAGGAGTTCTGAGAACACTGAAGCTTTCTTT
v_call: TRBV3-1/TRBV3-2; d_call: TRBD2; cdr3_length: 16; clone_size: NA; j_call: TRBJ2-5; cdr3_aa: CASSRLTSGDQETQYF; cdr3_nt: TGTGCCAGCAGCCGACTGACTAGCGGGGATCAAGAGACCCAGTACTTC
v_call: TRBV18; d_call: TRBD1; cdr3_length: 14; clone_size: few; j_call: TRBJ1-1; cdr3_aa: CASSWDRKNTEAFF; cdr3_nt: TGTGCCAGCTCATGGGACAGAAAGAACACTGAAGCTTTCTTT
v_call: TRBV5-4; d_call: TRBD1; cdr3_length: 15; clone_size: NA; j_call: TRBJ2-1; cdr3_aa: CASSHMDRGYNEQFF; cdr3_nt: TGTGCCAGCAGCCACATGGACAGGGGCTACAATGAGCAGTTCTTC
v_call: TRBV9; d_call: NA; cdr3_length: 14; clone_size: NA; j_call: TRBJ1-3; cdr3_aa: CASSVVAGGNTIYF; cdr3_nt: TGTGCCAGCAGCGTAGTGGCAGGGGGAAACACCATATATTTT
v_call: TRBV28; d_call: NA; cdr3_length: 17; clone_size: NA; j_call: TRBJ1-1; cdr3_aa: CASSPPGGASRGTEAFF; cdr3_nt: TGTGCCAGCAGTCCTCCCGGGGGAGCGTCGCGGGGGACTGAAGCTTTCTTT
v_call: TRBV18; d_call: TRBD1; cdr3_length: 15; clone_size: NA; j_call: TRBJ2-7; cdr3_aa: CASSPVHRDRGEQYF; cdr3_nt: TGTGCCAGCTCACCTGTCCACCGGGACAGGGGCGAGCAGTACTTC
v_call: TRBV2; d_call: NA; cdr3_length: 15; clone_size: NA; j_call: TRBJ2-1; cdr3_aa: CASSLEPAVNNEQFF; cdr3_nt: TGTGCCAGCAGTCTTGAGCCCGCCGTCAACAATGAGCAGTTCTTC
v_call: TRBV5-6; d_call: TRBD1; cdr3_length: 16; clone_size: NA; j_call: TRBJ2-7; cdr3_aa: CASSLAGQGQRYEQYF; cdr3_nt: TGTGCCAGCAGCTTGGCCGGACAGGGACAAAGGTACGAGCAGTACTTC